The rows below give T cell receptor beta chains drawn from one sample of a study of blood T cell repertoires in COVID-19. Here immunoSEQ multiplex PCR was the method, and the copy in TCRdb shows in-frame clones only, minus some. The repertoire holds 110,000 to 150,000 clones, with under 85% as singletons. The source material was PBMCs or T cells enriched from blood (not recorded which). These TCRs come from a woman aged 18-29 years who had been exposed to COVID-19. Each CDR3 is given with its conserved first and last residue. A D gene is named only where the DNA matches it firmly. Clone size is stated in some rows and not others, as once, few, many or a class when expanded.

CDR3aa: CASSERTGAGNTEAFF
CDR3nt: TGTGCCAGCAGTGAAAGGACAGGGGCTGGGAACACTGAAGCTTTCTTT
d_gene: TRBD1
v_gene: TRBV2
abundance: .
j_gene: TRBJ1-1

CDR3aa: CASSLAGTGIHEQYF
CDR3nt: TGTGCCAGCAGCTTAGCCGGGACAGGGATCCACGAGCAGTACTTC
d_gene: TRBD1
v_gene: TRBV7-6
abundance: .
j_gene: TRBJ2-7

CDR3aa: CASSWSEGRVQAFF
CDR3nt: TGCGCCAGCAGCTGGTCAGAGGGTCGGGTACAAGCTTTCTTT
d_gene: .
v_gene: TRBV5-1
abundance: .
j_gene: TRBJ1-1

CDR3aa: CASSSTGIRESHGYTF
CDR3nt: TGTGCCAGCAGCTCGACAGGTATAAGGGAGAGCCATGGCTACACCTTC
d_gene: .
v_gene: TRBV5-4
abundance: few
j_gene: TRBJ1-2

CDR3aa: CEGARGTEAFF
CDR3nt: TGTGAGGGGGCTCGGGGCACTGAAGCTTTCTTT
d_gene: TRBD1
v_gene: TRBV20-1
abundance: .
j_gene: TRBJ1-1

CDR3aa: CATSRDKGTKNEQFF
CDR3nt: TGTGCCACCAGCAGAGATAAGGGGACTAAAAATGAGCAGTTCTTC
d_gene: TRBD2
v_gene: TRBV15
abundance: .
j_gene: TRBJ2-1

CDR3aa: CASRRAGGPSETQYF
CDR3nt: TGTGCCAGCAGGCGCGCGGGAGGGCCTAGTGAGACCCAGTACTTC
d_gene: TRBD2
v_gene: TRBV6-5
abundance: .
j_gene: TRBJ2-5

CDR3aa: CASSENFSELVDEQYF
CDR3nt: TGTGCCAGCAGTGAAAACTTTTCGGAGTTAGTGGACGAGCAGTACTTC
d_gene: .
v_gene: TRBV6-1
abundance: .
j_gene: TRBJ2-7

CDR3aa: CAWSPSRASYEQYF
CDR3nt: TGTGCCTGGAGTCCCAGCAGGGCTTCCTACGAGCAGTACTTC
d_gene: .
v_gene: TRBV30
abundance: .
j_gene: TRBJ2-7

CDR3aa: CASSLDSSYEQYF
CDR3nt: TGTGCCAGCAGCTTAGACAGTTCCTACGAGCAGTACTTC
d_gene: .
v_gene: TRBV7-3
abundance: .
j_gene: TRBJ2-7

CDR3aa: CASSELAGAGSDTQYF
CDR3nt: TGTGCCAGCAGCGAATTAGCGGGGGCCGGATCAGATACGCAGTATTTT
d_gene: TRBD2
v_gene: TRBV9
abundance: few
j_gene: TRBJ2-3

CDR3aa: CASSSSGSSYNEQFF
CDR3nt: TGTGCCAGCAGCTCTAGCGGGAGTTCCTACAATGAGCAGTTCTTC
d_gene: TRBD2
v_gene: TRBV5-6
abundance: .
j_gene: TRBJ2-1

CDR3aa: CASSLSGQGLNQPQHF
CDR3nt: TGTGCCAGCAGTTTGTCCGGACAGGGGCTGAATCAGCCCCAGCATTTT
d_gene: TRBD1
v_gene: TRBV27
abundance: .
j_gene: TRBJ1-5

CDR3aa: CASSLNRQATEAFF
CDR3nt: TGTGCCAGCAGCTTAAACCGGCAGGCCACCGAAGCTTTCTTT
d_gene: .
v_gene: TRBV7-8
abundance: .
j_gene: TRBJ1-1

CDR3aa: CASSIRPRGSTEAFF
CDR3nt: TGTGCCAGTAGTATAAGGCCGCGAGGGAGCACTGAAGCTTTCTTT
d_gene: .
v_gene: TRBV19
abundance: .
j_gene: TRBJ1-1

CDR3aa: CASSTGGSADEQFF
CDR3nt: TGTGCCAGCAGTACCGGTGGGAGTGCCGATGAGCAGTTCTTC
d_gene: .
v_gene: TRBV28
abundance: .
j_gene: TRBJ2-1

CDR3aa: CASSLKGLLNEQFF
CDR3nt: TGTGCCAGCAGCTTAAAGGGGCTTCTCAATGAGCAGTTCTTC
d_gene: .
v_gene: TRBV7-9
abundance: .
j_gene: TRBJ2-1

CDR3aa: CASEALRGRASNQPQHF
CDR3nt: TGTGCCAGCGAAGCCCTTAGGGGAAGGGCTAGCAATCAGCCCCAGCATTTT
d_gene: .
v_gene: TRBV19
abundance: .
j_gene: TRBJ1-5

CDR3aa: CASSTRLASNEQFF
CDR3nt: TGTGCCAGTAGTACAAGACTAGCCTCCAATGAGCAGTTCTTC
d_gene: TRBD2
v_gene: TRBV19
abundance: once
j_gene: TRBJ2-1

CDR3aa: CASSFGQGVGYGYTF
CDR3nt: TGTGCCAGCAGCTTTGGACAGGGAGTAGGGTATGGCTACACCTTC
d_gene: TRBD1
v_gene: TRBV7-2
abundance: few
j_gene: TRBJ1-2

CDR3aa: CSVEDGIRAGGNVLTF
CDR3nt: TGCAGCGTTGAAGATGGTATCAGGGCGGGGGGCAACGTCCTGACTTTC
d_gene: TRBD2
v_gene: TRBV29-1
abundance: .
j_gene: TRBJ2-6

CDR3aa: CASSFRQGLTEAFF
CDR3nt: TGTGCCAGCAGCTTCCGACAGGGTTTGACTGAAGCTTTCTTT
d_gene: TRBD1
v_gene: TRBV7-9
abundance: .
j_gene: TRBJ1-1

CDR3aa: CAWSVDTGVGGYTF
CDR3nt: TGTGCCTGGAGTGTAGATACAGGGGTTGGGGGCTACACCTTC
d_gene: TRBD1
v_gene: TRBV30
abundance: once
j_gene: TRBJ1-2

CDR3aa: CAWKTSGNTGELFF
CDR3nt: TGTGCCTGGAAAACTAGCGGAAACACCGGGGAGCTGTTTTTT
d_gene: TRBD2
v_gene: TRBV30
abundance: .
j_gene: TRBJ2-2

CDR3aa: CASSVAYRGGELFF
CDR3nt: TGTGCCAGCAGCGTAGCTTACAGGGGCGGGGAGCTGTTTTTT
d_gene: TRBD1
v_gene: TRBV9
abundance: .
j_gene: TRBJ2-2

CDR3aa: CASSDEIASGPYEQYF
CDR3nt: TGTGCCAGTAGTGACGAGATCGCTAGCGGGCCCTACGAGCAGTACTTC
d_gene: TRBD2
v_gene: TRBV19
abundance: .
j_gene: TRBJ2-7

CDR3aa: CASSRDSPRISGNTIYF
CDR3nt: TGTGCCAGCAGTCGGGACAGCCCCCGAATCTCTGGAAACACCATATATTTT
d_gene: .
v_gene: TRBV21-1
abundance: .
j_gene: TRBJ1-3

CDR3aa: CAWRSGRATNEKLFF
CDR3nt: TGTGCCTGGAGGAGCGGACGAGCAACTAATGAAAAACTGTTTTTT
d_gene: .
v_gene: TRBV30
abundance: .
j_gene: TRBJ1-4

CDR3aa: CASSLEGQVYEQYF
CDR3nt: TGTGCCAGCAGCTTAGAGGGACAAGTCTACGAGCAGTACTTC
d_gene: .
v_gene: TRBV7-9
abundance: .
j_gene: TRBJ2-7

CDR3aa: CAATYLRDSYNEQFF
CDR3nt: TGTGCCGCCACATATCTCCGGGACAGCTACAATGAGCAGTTCTTC
d_gene: TRBD1
v_gene: TRBV28
abundance: once
j_gene: TRBJ2-1

CDR3aa: CASSQDRASGREETQYF
CDR3nt: TGCGCCAGCAGCCAAGATAGGGCTAGCGGGAGGGAGGAGACCCAGTACTTC
d_gene: TRBD2
v_gene: TRBV4-1
abundance: .
j_gene: TRBJ2-5

CDR3aa: CASSLRTGVNIQYF
CDR3nt: TGTGCCAGTAGTCTGCGGACAGGGGTAAACATTCAGTACTTC
d_gene: TRBD1
v_gene: TRBV19
abundance: .
j_gene: TRBJ2-4

CDR3aa: CASSYLEGGDQPQHF
CDR3nt: TGTGCCAGCTCATACCTAGAGGGAGGGGATCAGCCCCAGCATTTT
d_gene: .
v_gene: TRBV18
abundance: .
j_gene: TRBJ1-5

CDR3aa: CASILGGEETQYF
CDR3nt: TGTGCCAGCATTCTGGGAGGGGAAGAGACCCAGTACTTC
d_gene: TRBD2
v_gene: TRBV28
abundance: .
j_gene: TRBJ2-5

CDR3aa: CASSARGTEAFF
CDR3nt: TGTGCCAGCAGTGCCAGGGGGACTGAAGCTTTCTTT
d_gene: TRBD1
v_gene: TRBV25-1
abundance: .
j_gene: TRBJ1-1

CDR3aa: CASRPTRVNGYTF
CDR3nt: TGTGCCAGCAGGCCAACGCGAGTAAATGGCTACACCTTC
d_gene: .
v_gene: TRBV6-5
abundance: .
j_gene: TRBJ1-2

CDR3aa: CASRPGTGSDQPQHF
CDR3nt: TGCGCCAGCAGGCCCGGGACAGGATCGGATCAGCCCCAGCATTTT
d_gene: TRBD1
v_gene: TRBV5-1
abundance: .
j_gene: TRBJ1-5

CDR3aa: CASSYRGEAFF
CDR3nt: TGTGCCAGCAGTTACAGAGGTGAAGCTTTCTTT
d_gene: .
v_gene: TRBV6-5
abundance: .
j_gene: TRBJ1-1

CDR3aa: CASSQTGTNTEAFF
CDR3nt: TGTGCCAGCAGCCAGACAGGAACGAACACTGAAGCTTTCTTT
d_gene: .
v_gene: TRBV3-1/TRBV3-2
abundance: .
j_gene: TRBJ1-1

CDR3aa: CASSQQVPGLEVNSPLHF
CDR3nt: TGTGCCAGCAGCCAGCAAGTCCCGGGACTTGAAGTTAATTCACCCCTCCACTTT
d_gene: .
v_gene: TRBV3-1/TRBV3-2
abundance: once
j_gene: TRBJ1-6

CDR3aa: CASSLGSGLNEQFF
CDR3nt: TGTGCCAGCAGCTTAGGTAGCGGGTTGAATGAGCAGTTCTTC
d_gene: TRBD2
v_gene: TRBV7-9
abundance: .
j_gene: TRBJ2-1

CDR3aa: CASSPAGTSILSSYNEQFF
CDR3nt: TGCGCCAGCAGCCCGGCCGGGACTAGTATTTTGAGCTCCTACAATGAGCAGTTCTTC
d_gene: TRBD2
v_gene: TRBV5-1
abundance: .
j_gene: TRBJ2-1

CDR3aa: CASSDSSVDEQFF
CDR3nt: TGTGCCAGCAGTGACTCGAGCGTAGATGAGCAGTTCTTC
d_gene: .
v_gene: TRBV6-4
abundance: few
j_gene: TRBJ2-1

CDR3aa: CASSAGQGPYEQYF
CDR3nt: TGTGCCAGTAGTGCGGGACAGGGCCCCTACGAGCAGTACTTC
d_gene: TRBD1
v_gene: TRBV19
abundance: .
j_gene: TRBJ2-7

CDR3aa: CAWSGTAGGDYEQYF
CDR3nt: TGTGCCTGGAGCGGGACCGCGGGAGGCGACTACGAGCAGTACTTC
d_gene: TRBD2
v_gene: TRBV30
abundance: once
j_gene: TRBJ2-7